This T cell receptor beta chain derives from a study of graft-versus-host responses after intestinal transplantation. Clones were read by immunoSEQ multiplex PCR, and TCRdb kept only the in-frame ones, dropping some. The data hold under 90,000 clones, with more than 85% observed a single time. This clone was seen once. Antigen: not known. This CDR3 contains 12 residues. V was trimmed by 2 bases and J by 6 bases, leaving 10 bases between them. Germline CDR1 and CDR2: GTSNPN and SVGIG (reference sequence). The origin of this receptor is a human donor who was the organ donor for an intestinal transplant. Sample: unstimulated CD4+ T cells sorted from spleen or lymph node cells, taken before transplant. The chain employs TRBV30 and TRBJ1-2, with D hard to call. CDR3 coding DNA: TGTGCCTGGAGTTTCCAGGTTAATGGCTACACCTTC. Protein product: CAWSFQVNGYTF.